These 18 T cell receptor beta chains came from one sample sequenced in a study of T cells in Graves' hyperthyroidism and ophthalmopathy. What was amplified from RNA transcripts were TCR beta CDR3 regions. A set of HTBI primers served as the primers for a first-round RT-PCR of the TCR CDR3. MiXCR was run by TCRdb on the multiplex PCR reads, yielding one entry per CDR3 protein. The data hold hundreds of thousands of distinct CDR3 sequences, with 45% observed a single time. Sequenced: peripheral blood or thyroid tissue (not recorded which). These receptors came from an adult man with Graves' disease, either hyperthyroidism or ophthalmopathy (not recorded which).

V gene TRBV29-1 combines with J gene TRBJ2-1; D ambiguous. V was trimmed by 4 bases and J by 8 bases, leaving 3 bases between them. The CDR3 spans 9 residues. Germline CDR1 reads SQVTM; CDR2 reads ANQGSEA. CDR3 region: CSVGYEQFF. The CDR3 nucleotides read TGCAGCGTTGGGTATGAGCAGTTCTTC.

The CDR3 reads CASSADMGAPSNQPQHF. CDR3 nucleotides: TGTGCCAGCAGTGCCGATATGGGGGCTCCTAGCAATCAGCCCCAGCATTTT. V is TRBV6-5 and J is TRBJ1-5; a weak D match, TRBD1 (6 bases). The CDR3 sequence is 17 residues long. V was shortened by 5 bases and J by 0 bases, with 17 bases between the two germline ends. Germline CDR1 MNHEY, CDR2 SVGAGI.

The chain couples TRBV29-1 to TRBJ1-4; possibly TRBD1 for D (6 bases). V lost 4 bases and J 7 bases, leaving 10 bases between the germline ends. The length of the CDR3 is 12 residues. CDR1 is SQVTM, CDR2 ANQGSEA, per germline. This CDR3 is CSVGGAGEKLFF. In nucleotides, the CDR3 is TGCAGCGTTGGGGGGGCTGGTGAAAAACTGTTTTTT.

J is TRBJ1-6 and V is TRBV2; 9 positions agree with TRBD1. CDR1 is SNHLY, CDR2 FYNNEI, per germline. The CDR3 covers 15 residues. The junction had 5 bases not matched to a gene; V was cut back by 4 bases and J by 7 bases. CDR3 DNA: TGTGCCAGCAGTGCACCGGGACAGGGAAATTCACCCCTCCACTTT. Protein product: CASSAPGQGNSPLHF.

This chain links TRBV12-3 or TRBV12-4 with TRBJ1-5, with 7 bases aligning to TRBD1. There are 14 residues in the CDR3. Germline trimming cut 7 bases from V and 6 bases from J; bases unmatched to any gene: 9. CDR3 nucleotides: TGTGCCAGCAATTCCCTAGGGGGCGGTCAGCCCCAGCATTTT. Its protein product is CASNSLGGGQPQHF.

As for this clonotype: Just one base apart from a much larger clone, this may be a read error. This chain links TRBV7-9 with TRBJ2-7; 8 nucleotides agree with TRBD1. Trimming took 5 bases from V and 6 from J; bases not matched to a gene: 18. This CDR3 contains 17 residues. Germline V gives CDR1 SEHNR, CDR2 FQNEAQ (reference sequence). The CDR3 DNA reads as TGTGCCAGCAGCCTAGTGGCCCTCCGGACAGGGTCCGGCGAGCAGTACTTC. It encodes CASSLVALRTGSGEQYF.

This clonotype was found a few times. The CDR3 spells CASSSPAPRAGAPTDTQYF. The CDR3 DNA is TGTGCCAGCAGCTCGCCTGCTCCCCGAGCGGGAGCCCCCACAGATACGCAGTATTTT. V usage is TRBV7-8 and J usage is TRBJ2-3, with 8 bases aligning to TRBD2. V trimming: 4 bases; J trimming: 2 bases; junction bases outside the gene matches: 17. Germline V gene sequence: CDR1 SGHVS, CDR2 FQNEAQ. The CDR3 runs 19 residues. Drawing the rest from reference TRBV7-8 and TRBJ2-3, the complete variable domain is GAGVSQSPRYKVAKRGQDVALRCDPISGHVSLFWYQQALGQGPEFLTYFQNEAQLDKSGLPSDRFFAERPEGSVSTLKIQRTQQEDSAVYLCASSSPAPRAGAPTDTQYFGPGTRLTVL.

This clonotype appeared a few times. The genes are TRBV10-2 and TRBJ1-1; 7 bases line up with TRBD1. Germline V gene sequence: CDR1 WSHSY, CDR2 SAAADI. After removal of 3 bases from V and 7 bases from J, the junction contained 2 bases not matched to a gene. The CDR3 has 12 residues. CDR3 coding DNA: TGCGCCAGCAGTGAAGGGGGCGGTGAAGCTTTCTTT. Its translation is CASSEGGGEAFF.

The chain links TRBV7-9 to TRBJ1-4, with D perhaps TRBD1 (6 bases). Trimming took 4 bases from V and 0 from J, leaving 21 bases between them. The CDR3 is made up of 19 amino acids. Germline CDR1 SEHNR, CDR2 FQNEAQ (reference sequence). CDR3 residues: CASSSQGADSGSTNEKLFF. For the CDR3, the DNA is TGTGCCAGCAGCTCACAAGGGGCGGACAGTGGTTCAACTAATGAAAAACTGTTTTTT.

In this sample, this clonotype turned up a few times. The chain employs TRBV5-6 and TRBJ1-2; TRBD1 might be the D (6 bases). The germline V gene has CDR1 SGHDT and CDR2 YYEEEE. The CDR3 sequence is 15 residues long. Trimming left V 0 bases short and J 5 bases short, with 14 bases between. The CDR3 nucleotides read TGTGCCAGCAGCTTGGGCACATGGGGGGCTTATGGCTACACCTTC. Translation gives CASSLGTWGAYGYTF.

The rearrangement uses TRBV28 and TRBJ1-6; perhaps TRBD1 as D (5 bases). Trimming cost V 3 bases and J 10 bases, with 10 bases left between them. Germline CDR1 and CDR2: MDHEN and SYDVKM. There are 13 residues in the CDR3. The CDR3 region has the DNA TGTGCCAGCAGTTTTGACAGATGGTCACCCCTCCACTTT. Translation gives CASSFDRWSPLHF.

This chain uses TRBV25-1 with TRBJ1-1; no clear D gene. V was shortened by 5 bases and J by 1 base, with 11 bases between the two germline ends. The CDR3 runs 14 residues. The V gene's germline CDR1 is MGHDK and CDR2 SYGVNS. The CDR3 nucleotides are TGTGCCAGCAGTTTAAGGGCGGAGAACACTGAAGCTTTCTTT. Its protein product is CASSLRAENTEAFF. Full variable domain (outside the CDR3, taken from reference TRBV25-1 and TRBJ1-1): EADIYQTPRYLVIGTGKKITLECSQTMGHDKMYWYQQDPGMELHLIHYSYGVNSTEKGDLSSESTVSRIRTEHFPLTLESARPSHTSQYLCASSLRAENTEAFFGQGTRLTVV.

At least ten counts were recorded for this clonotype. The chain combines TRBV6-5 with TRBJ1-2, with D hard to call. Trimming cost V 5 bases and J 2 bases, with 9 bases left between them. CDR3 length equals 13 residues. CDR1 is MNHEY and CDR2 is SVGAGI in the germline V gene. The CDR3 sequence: CASSEKDNYGYTF. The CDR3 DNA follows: TGTGCCAGCAGTGAAAAGGACAACTATGGCTACACCTTC.

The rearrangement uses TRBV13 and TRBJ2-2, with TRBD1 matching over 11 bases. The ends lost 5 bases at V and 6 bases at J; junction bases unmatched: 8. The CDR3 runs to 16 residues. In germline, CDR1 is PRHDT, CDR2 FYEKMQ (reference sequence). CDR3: CASSQPRTGGPGELFF. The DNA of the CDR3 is TGTGCCAGCAGCCAACCTCGGACAGGGGGCCCCGGGGAGCTGTTTTTT.

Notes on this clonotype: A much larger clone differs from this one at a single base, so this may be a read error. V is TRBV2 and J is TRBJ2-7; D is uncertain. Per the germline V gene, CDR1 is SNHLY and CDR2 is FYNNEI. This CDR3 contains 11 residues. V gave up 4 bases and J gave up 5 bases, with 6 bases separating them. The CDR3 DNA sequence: TGTGCCAGCAGTGGCAAACACGAGCAGTACTTC. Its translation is CASSGKHEQYF.

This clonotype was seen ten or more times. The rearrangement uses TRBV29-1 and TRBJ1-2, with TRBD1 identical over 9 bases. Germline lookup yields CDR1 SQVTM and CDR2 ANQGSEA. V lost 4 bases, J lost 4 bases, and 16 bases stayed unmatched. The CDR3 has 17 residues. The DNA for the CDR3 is TGCAGCGTTGTCAGGACCGGGACAGGGAAAGTGCGCTATGGCTACACCTTC. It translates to CSVVRTGTGKVRYGYTF.

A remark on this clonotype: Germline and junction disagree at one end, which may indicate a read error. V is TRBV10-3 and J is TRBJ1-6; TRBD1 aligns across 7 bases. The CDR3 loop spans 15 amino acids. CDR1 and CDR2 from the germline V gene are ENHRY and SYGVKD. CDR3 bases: TGTGCCAGCAGTTCGGGGGGGACAGCGCATTCACCCCTCCACTTT. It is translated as CASSSGGTAHSPLHF.

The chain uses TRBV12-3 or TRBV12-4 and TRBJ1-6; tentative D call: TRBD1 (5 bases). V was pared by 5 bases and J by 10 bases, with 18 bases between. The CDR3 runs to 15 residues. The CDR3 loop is CASSPGPEPLSPLHF. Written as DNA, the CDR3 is TGTGCCAGCAGTCCAGGGCCAGAACCTTTATCACCCCTCCACTTT.